The T cell receptor beta chain under discussion was sequenced for a study of T cell repertoires in cytomegalovirus infection (dated by TCRdb to about 2019). Regarding the complete study: Donor HLA type was relevant to the analysis, because carriage of CMV infection together with the matching HLA type was indicated by public TCR beta signatures. The study at large found these results: In both this cohort and an independent approximately 370-donor cohort, the cumulative frequency of public TCR beta family members distinguished carriers of CMV infection plus the relevant HLA type. In the ex vivo response, HLA-C-restricted CMV-specific TCR beta clonotypes were dominant, and in two of eight donors the single most frequent clonotype came from this HLA-C-restricted group.

The germline V gene gives CDR1 as MNHNS and CDR2 as SASEGT. Between the V and J ends, shortened by 6 bases and 2 bases respectively, the junction contains 10 bases. CDR3 length: 13 amino acids, cysteine to phenylalanine. The entry retains the CDR3 DNA only, 39 bases that are in frame from base 1. The listed sequencing device is Illumina HiSeq 1500. The raw public reads went through TCRdb reprocessing: fastp at Q25, MiXCR clone calling, in-frame beta chains kept. Each CDR3 protein gets just one entry, which takes the most common genes and DNA from the rows behind it. Within this sample are just under 300,000 distinct CDR3 sequences, with 9.6% of them counted one time only. Of the sample, about 2.3% is held by the ten largest clones. This clonotype has at least ten counts. What this receptor recognizes is not known. No much larger clone is present one base from it, and per-base qualities are unavailable.

The chain uses TRBV6-1 and TRBJ2-5; 6 matching bases give a weak D call of TRBD2. The TCR sequence derives from a human donor in good health (CMV status not recorded). Some clones in this sample may be carry-over from other donors' samples. The sequencing sample was made of PBMCs. The nucleotides are TGTGCCAGCAGGCGACTAGGTCAAGAGACCCAGTACTTC. It translates as CASRRLGQETQYF.